Sequencing of this T cell receptor beta chain was carried out in a study of blood T cell repertoires in COVID-19. The CDR3 is made up of 14 amino acids. Germline V gene lookup returns CDR1 SNHLY and CDR2 FYNNEI. Trimming took 10 bases from V and 4 from J, leaving 17 bases between them. Some clones are missing from TCRdb's copy, which holds only in-frame ones; the method was immunoSEQ multiplex PCR. The sample shows 200,000 or so clones, 80% of them seen only once. This chain links TRBV2 with TRBJ2-1; weak D call: TRBD2 (6 bases). Input material: PBMCs or T cells enriched from blood (not recorded which). This TCR was sampled from a woman aged 40 to 50 with acute COVID-19. The CDR3 DNA follows: TGTGCCACAGCCCTGGCGGGACGATACAATGAGCAGTTCTTC. It codes for CATALAGRYNEQFF.